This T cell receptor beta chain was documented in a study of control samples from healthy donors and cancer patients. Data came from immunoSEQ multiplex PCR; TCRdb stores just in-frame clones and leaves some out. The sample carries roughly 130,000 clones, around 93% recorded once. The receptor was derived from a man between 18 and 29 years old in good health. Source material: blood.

CDR3 in DNA: TGTGCCAGCAGTGACCTGACAGGGCGGGATTCACCCCTCCACTTT. As protein: CASSDLTGRDSPLHF. This rearrangement joins TRBV25-1 to TRBJ1-6; 7 nucleotides line up with TRBD1. Germline V lookup: CDR1 MGHDK, CDR2 SYGVNS. Trimming at V came to 3 bases and at J to 8 bases, leaving 7 bases not matched to a gene. CDR3 length equals 15 residues.